This TCR beta chain was sequenced during a study of blood T cell repertoires in COVID-19. The germline CDR1 and CDR2 sequences are GTSNPN and SVGIG (reference sequence). The CDR3 is 14 amino acids. Trimming shortened V by 0 bases and J by 8 bases, and 14 bases separated the two germline ends. Clones were sequenced by immunoSEQ multiplex PCR, and TCRdb holds only the in-frame ones, with some missing. The sample gives 95,000 to 150,000 clones, around 90% of which show up once; about 1% is in the top ten. The J gene is TRBJ2-4, the V gene TRBV30; a possible D gene is TRBD1 (6 bases). The receptor was isolated from a woman between 50 and 59 years old with active or convalescent COVID-19. The sequencing input was peripheral blood. The CDR3 DNA follows: TGTGCCTGGAGTGTACTGGGGGCTGCGGACATTCAGTACTTC. As protein: CAWSVLGAADIQYF.